A single sample gave rise to the 14 T cell receptor beta chains below, sequenced in a study of cytomegalovirus exposure and HLA in healthy donors. PCR amplification relied on 60 Vbeta primers (plus 13 Jbeta primers). Some clones are missing from TCRdb's copy, which holds only in-frame ones; the method was immunoSEQ multiplex PCR. The data show about 200,000 clones, roughly 80% seen once. Sequenced: PBMCs. The receptors were sampled from a woman under 40 in good health and CMV-seronegative.

This chain links TRBV10-2 with TRBJ1-5; tentative D call: TRBD1 (5 bases). The length of the CDR3 is 14 residues. Germline V gene sequence: CDR1 WSHSY, CDR2 SAAADI. With 4 bases removed from V and 5 bases from J, the gap between germline ends came to 12 bases. In DNA form, the CDR3 reads TGCGCCAGCAGTGTGAGCGGGGGGTATCAGCCCCAGCATTTT. Protein product: CASSVSGGYQPQHF.

V usage is TRBV6-6 and J usage is TRBJ1-5; D is undetermined. Trimming took off 2 bases at V and 7 bases at J, with 9 bases between the two ends. Germline CDR1 MNHNY, CDR2 SVGAGI (reference sequence). This CDR3 is 13 amino acids long. The DNA of the CDR3 is TGTGCCAGCAGTTACGGGAGTAGGCAGCCCCAGCATTTT. This translates into CASSYGSRQPQHF.

The chain recombines TRBV4-1 with TRBJ2-1; 8 bases are a match to TRBD1. From germline, CDR1 is MGHRA and CDR2 YSYEKL. Losses at the gene ends were 7 bases for V and 6 bases for J; bases not matched to a gene: 11. This CDR3 has 15 residues. CDR3 in amino acids: CASTSRGTGINEQFF. The CDR3 DNA follows: TGCGCCAGCACCTCAAGAGGGACAGGTATCAATGAGCAGTTCTTC.

J is TRBJ2-5 and V is TRBV20-1, with D unclear. The V end was cut by 5 bases, the J end by 5 bases, with 9 bases between. This CDR3 comprises 11 residues. Germline CDR1 DFQATT, CDR2 SNEGSKA (reference sequence). The CDR3 nucleotides are TGCAGTGCTCCCCGCCAGGAGACCCAGTACTTC. Residues: CSAPRQETQYF.

The chain combines TRBV4-1 with TRBJ2-1; 8 bases match TRBD2. Germline assignment: CDR1 MGHRA and CDR2 YSYEKL. Unmatched junction bases numbered 7, after V lost 4 bases and J lost 5 bases. CDR3 size: 15 residues. Here the CDR3 reads CASSPAGAPDNEQFF. CDR3 nucleotide sequence: TGCGCCAGCAGCCCAGCGGGAGCCCCGGACAATGAGCAGTTCTTC.

J is TRBJ2-5 and V is TRBV5-1, with 7 bases identical to TRBD2. This CDR3 region has 14 residues. The J segment lost 2 bases and the V segment lost 9 bases, leaving 10 bases of the junction unmatched. From germline, CDR1 is SGHRS and CDR2 YFSETQ. The DNA of the CDR3 is TGCGCCACGAGGGGCGGGGGACTGCAAGAGACCCAGTACTTC. It translates to CATRGGGLQETQYF.

CDR3 nucleotides: TGTGCCAGCAGCTTATCGTCAGATACGCAGTATTTT. Translated, it gives CASSLSSDTQYF. The V and J genes are TRBV5-8 and TRBJ2-3; D unclear. There are 12 residues in the CDR3. Trimming stripped 2 bases from V and 4 bases from J, with 5 bases between. Germline V gene sequence: CDR1 SGHTS, CDR2 YDEGEE.

This clone was detected once. The rearrangement joins TRBV4-1 to TRBJ2-7, with a weak D call TRBD1 (6 bases). CDR1 MGHRA and CDR2 YSYEKL come from the germline V gene. V lost 2 bases and J lost 0, with 11 bases in between. The CDR3 covers 15 residues. The DNA for the CDR3 is TGCGCCAGCAGCCAAATACAGGGTGACTCCTACGAGCAGTACTTC. Protein product: CASSQIQGDSYEQYF.

The DNA for the CDR3 is TGTGCCAGCAGCTTGCTGAAGCGGGACCACGAGCAGTACTTC. Translation gives CASSLLKRDHEQYF. This rearrangement joins TRBV5-5 to TRBJ2-7, with 7 bases aligning to TRBD2. The CDR3 totals 14 residues. Trimming at V came to 1 base and at J to 5 bases, leaving 6 bases not matched to a gene. Germline V gives CDR1 SGHKS, CDR2 YYEKEE (reference sequence).

This clone has just one count. The genes are TRBV19 and TRBJ2-5, with 7 nucleotides matching TRBD2. Trimming removed 3 bases from V and 0 bases from J; junction bases left unmatched: 7. CDR1 is LNHDA and CDR2 is SQIVND in the germline V gene (reference sequence). The CDR3 contains 16 residues. CDR3 nucleotides: TGTGCCAGTAGTATCCTAGGCGGGGGATACCAAGAGACCCAGTACTTC. Protein sequence: CASSILGGGYQETQYF.

This chain connects TRBV5-1 to TRBJ2-3; D uncertain. This CDR3 comprises 13 residues. Trimming pared 4 bases from V and 4 bases from J, leaving 10 bases between. Germline CDR1 reads SGHRS; CDR2 reads YFSETQ. The CDR3 DNA reads as TGCGCCAGCAGCCTCGCGAGCCCAGATACGCAGTATTTT. Its translation: CASSLASPDTQYF. Using reference TRBV5-1 and TRBJ2-3 for the parts outside the CDR3, the full variable domain is KAGVTQTPRYLIKTRGQQVTLSCSPISGHRSVSWYQQTPGQGLQFLFEYFSETQRNKGNFPGRFSGRQFSNSRSEMNVSTLELGDSALYLCASSLASPDTQYFGPGTRLTVL.

The sample holds a few counts of this clone. The rearrangement uses TRBV19 and TRBJ2-7; TRBD2 might be the D (6 bases). The CDR3 contains 15 residues. Germline CDR1 LNHDA, CDR2 SQIVND (reference sequence). V shed 6 bases and J shed 1 base, with 16 bases lying between them. This CDR3 is CASSPRGGLSYEQYF. CDR3 bases: TGTGCCAGTAGCCCGAGGGGAGGATTATCCTACGAGCAGTACTTC.

The gene calls are TRBV28 and TRBJ1-2; 7 nucleotides match TRBD1. This CDR3 has 17 residues. V lost 2 bases, J lost 4 bases, and 13 bases stayed unmatched. Germline assignment: CDR1 MDHEN and CDR2 SYDVKM. Written as DNA, the CDR3 is TGTGCCAGCAGTTTAGATTCTCGGGGACAGACCATCTATGGCTACACCTTC. Protein sequence: CASSLDSRGQTIYGYTF.

The chain couples TRBV19 to TRBJ2-7; 7 bases fit TRBD2. Germline V gene data show CDR1 as LNHDA and CDR2 as SQIVND (reference sequence). The CDR3 extends over 15 amino acids. V lost 5 bases, J lost 6 bases, and 13 bases stayed unmatched. The CDR3 reads CASSRLLGLEGEQYF. CDR3 coding DNA: TGTGCCAGTAGTCGCCTTCTAGGACTAGAGGGCGAGCAGTACTTC. Complete variable domain (other parts from reference TRBV19 and TRBJ2-7): DGGITQSPKYLFRKEGQNVTLSCEQNLNHDAMYWYRQDPGQGLRLIYYSQIVNDFQKGDIAEGYSVSREKKESFPLTVTSAQKNPTAFYLCASSRLLGLEGEQYFGPGTRLTVT.